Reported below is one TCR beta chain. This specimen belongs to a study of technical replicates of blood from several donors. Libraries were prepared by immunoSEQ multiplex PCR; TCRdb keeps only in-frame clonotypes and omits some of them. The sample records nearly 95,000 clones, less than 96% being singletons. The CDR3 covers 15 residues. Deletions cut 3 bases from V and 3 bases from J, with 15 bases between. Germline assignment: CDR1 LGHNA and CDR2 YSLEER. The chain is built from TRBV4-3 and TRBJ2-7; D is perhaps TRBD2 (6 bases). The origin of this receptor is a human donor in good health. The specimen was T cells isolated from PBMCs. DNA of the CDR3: TGCGCCAGCAGCCACCTCCTAGCGCGACTCTACGAGCAGTACTTC. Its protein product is CASSHLLARLYEQYF.